This T cell receptor (beta chain) appears in the sequencing data of a study of shared clonotypes between healthy human individuals. Turning to the study itself: The study drew on two women and a few men aged 18 to 49 as donors.

The CDR3 is made up of 14 amino acids. V was shortened by 5 bases and J by 6 bases, with 17 bases between the two germline ends. Germline lookup yields CDR1 SGHAT and CDR2 FQNNGV. Positive CCR7 selection of CD45RO-negative cells yielded the naive CD8 cells, and terminally differentiated effector memory CD45RA+ cells were excluded. This clone was picked up one time. Libraries were prepared by immunoSEQ multiplex PCR; TCRdb keeps only in-frame clonotypes and omits some of them. The sample includes roughly 590,000 clones, around 95% of them seen just once. The rearrangement links TRBV11-2 to TRBJ2-7; possible D gene TRBD1, 6 bases. The material sequenced was naive CD8+ T cells sorted from blood. The TCR comes from a woman younger than 45 in good health. CDR3 residues: CASSARGQGFEQYF. DNA for the CDR3: TGTGCCAGCAGCGCTAGGGGCCAGGGGTTCGAGCAGTACTTC.